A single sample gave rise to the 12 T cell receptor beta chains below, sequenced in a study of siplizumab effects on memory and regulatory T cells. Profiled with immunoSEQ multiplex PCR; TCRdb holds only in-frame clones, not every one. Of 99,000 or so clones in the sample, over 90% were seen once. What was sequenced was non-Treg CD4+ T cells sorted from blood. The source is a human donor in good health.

This CDR3 is CASSLGGSGANVLTF. The CDR3 DNA sequence: TGTGCCAGCAGCTTAGGTGGCTCTGGGGCCAACGTCCTGACTTTC. The rearrangement uses TRBV7-6 and TRBJ2-6; D gene uncertain. The CDR3 sequence is 15 residues long. The germline gives CDR1 SGHVS, CDR2 FNYEAQ. The V and J ends lost 1 base and 0 bases respectively, with 4 bases between them. Using reference TRBV7-6 and TRBJ2-6 for the parts outside the CDR3, the full variable domain is GAGVSQSPRYKVTKRGQDVALRCDPISGHVSLYWYRQALGQGPEFLTYFNYEAQQDKSGLPNDRFSAERPEGSISTLTIQRTEQRDSAMYRCASSLGGSGANVLTFGAGSRLTVL.

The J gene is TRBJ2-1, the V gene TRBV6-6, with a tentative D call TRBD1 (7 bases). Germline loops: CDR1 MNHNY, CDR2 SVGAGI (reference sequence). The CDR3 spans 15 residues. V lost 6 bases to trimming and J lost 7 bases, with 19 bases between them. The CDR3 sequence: CASSSRGVDSNEQFF. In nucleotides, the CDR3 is TGTGCCAGCAGCTCCAGGGGGGTTGATAGTAATGAGCAGTTCTTC.

CDR3 nucleotides: TGTGCCAGCAGTCGGGACACCAACTATGGCTACACCTTC. Its protein product is CASSRDTNYGYTF. The J gene is TRBJ1-2, the V gene TRBV6-5; maybe TRBD1 (6 bases). The germline CDR1 and CDR2 sequences are MNHEY and SVGAGI. This CDR3 spans 13 amino acids. V dropped 5 bases and J dropped 2 bases, with 9 bases sitting between them.

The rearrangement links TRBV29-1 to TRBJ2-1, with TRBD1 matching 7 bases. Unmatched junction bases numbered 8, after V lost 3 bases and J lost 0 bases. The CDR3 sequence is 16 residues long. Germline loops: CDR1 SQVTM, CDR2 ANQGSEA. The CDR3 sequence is CSVETGQTSSYNEQFF. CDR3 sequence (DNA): TGCAGCGTTGAGACGGGACAGACGAGCTCCTACAATGAGCAGTTCTTC.

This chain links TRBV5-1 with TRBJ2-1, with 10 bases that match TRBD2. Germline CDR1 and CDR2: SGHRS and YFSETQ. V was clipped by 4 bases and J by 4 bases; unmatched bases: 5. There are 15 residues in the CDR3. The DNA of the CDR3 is TGCGCCAGCAGCCAAACTAGCGGGATGTACAATGAGCAGTTCTTC. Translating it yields CASSQTSGMYNEQFF.

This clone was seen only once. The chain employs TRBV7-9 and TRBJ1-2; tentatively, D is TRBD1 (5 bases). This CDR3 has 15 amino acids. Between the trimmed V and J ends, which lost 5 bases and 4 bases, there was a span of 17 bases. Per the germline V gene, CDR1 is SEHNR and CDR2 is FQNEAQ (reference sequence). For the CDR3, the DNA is TGTGCCAGCAGCCCCTGGGGGAGAAGCATCTATGGCTACACCTTC. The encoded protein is CASSPWGRSIYGYTF.

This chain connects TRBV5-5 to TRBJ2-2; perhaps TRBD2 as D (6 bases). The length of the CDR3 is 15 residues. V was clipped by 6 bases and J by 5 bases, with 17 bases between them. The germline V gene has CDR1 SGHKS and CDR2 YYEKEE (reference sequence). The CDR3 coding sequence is TGTGCCAGCATACCCATATTGGGGGGAACCGGGGAGCTGTTTTTT. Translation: CASIPILGGTGELFF.

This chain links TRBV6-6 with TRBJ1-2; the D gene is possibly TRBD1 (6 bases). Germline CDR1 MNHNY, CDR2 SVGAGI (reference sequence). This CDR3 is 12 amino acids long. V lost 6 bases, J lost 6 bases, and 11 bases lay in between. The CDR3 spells CASSLGQNGYTF. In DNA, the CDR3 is TGTGCCAGCAGCCTCGGACAGAATGGCTACACCTTC.

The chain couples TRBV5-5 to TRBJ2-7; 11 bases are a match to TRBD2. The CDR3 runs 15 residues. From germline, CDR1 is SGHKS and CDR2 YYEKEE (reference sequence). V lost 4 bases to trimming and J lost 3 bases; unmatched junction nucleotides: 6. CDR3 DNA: TGTGCCAGCAGCATGGGACTAGCGGAGAACTACGAGCAGTACTTC. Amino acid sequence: CASSMGLAENYEQYF.

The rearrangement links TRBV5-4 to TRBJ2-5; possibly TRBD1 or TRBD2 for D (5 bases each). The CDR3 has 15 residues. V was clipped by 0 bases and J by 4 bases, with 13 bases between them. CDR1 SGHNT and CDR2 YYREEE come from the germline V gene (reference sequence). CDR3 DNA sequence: TGTGCCAGCAGCTTGGCGGGGCCTAGGGCAGAGACCCAGTACTTC. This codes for CASSLAGPRAETQYF. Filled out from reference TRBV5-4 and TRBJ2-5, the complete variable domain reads ETGVTQSPTHLIKTRGQQVTLRCSSQSGHNTVSWYQQALGQGPQFIFQYYREEENGRGNFPPRFSGLQFPNYSSELNVNALELDDSALYLCASSLAGPRAETQYFGPGTRLLVL.

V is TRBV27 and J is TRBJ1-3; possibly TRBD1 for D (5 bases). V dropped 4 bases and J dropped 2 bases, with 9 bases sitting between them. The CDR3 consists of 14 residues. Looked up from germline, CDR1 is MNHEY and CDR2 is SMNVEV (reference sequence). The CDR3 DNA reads TGTGCCAGCAGTTCGGGCAGGGCTGGAAACACCATATATTTT. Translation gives CASSSGRAGNTIYF.

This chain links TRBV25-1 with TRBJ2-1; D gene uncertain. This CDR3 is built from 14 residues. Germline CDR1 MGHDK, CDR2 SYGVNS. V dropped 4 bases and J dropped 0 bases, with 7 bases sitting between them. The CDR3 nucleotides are TGTGCCAGCAGTGTAGGGTACTCCTACAATGAGCAGTTCTTC. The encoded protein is CASSVGYSYNEQFF.